This TCR beta chain was sequenced for a study of early T cells in non-severe SARS-CoV-2 infection. Study summary: Bulk RNA taken from unsorted whole blood was sequenced, leaving chains unpaired.

Attached unique molecular identifiers marked individual cDNA molecules. TCRdb reprocessed the 5' RACE reads via MiXCR and lists one record per CDR3 protein. The sample consists of just under 85,000 distinct CDR3 sequences, around 9.3% of them appearing once. This clonotype was recorded many times. Antigen specificity is unknown. The study, taken as a whole, reports: VDJdb matches were skewed toward anti-spike CD8 T cell responses.

V was clipped by 5 bases and J by 3 bases, with 11 bases between them. The CDR3 runs 13 residues. This specimen was whole blood, taken at baseline. The receptor was isolated from an adult who was a healthcare worker with PCR-confirmed SARS-CoV-2 infection or an uninfected control (not recorded which). The rearrangement links TRBV12-3 or TRBV12-4 to TRBJ2-7, with no clear D. This CDR3 is CASSRAPGYEQYF. The DNA for the CDR3 is TGTGCCAGCAGTCGGGCGCCCGGCTACGAGCAGTACTTC.